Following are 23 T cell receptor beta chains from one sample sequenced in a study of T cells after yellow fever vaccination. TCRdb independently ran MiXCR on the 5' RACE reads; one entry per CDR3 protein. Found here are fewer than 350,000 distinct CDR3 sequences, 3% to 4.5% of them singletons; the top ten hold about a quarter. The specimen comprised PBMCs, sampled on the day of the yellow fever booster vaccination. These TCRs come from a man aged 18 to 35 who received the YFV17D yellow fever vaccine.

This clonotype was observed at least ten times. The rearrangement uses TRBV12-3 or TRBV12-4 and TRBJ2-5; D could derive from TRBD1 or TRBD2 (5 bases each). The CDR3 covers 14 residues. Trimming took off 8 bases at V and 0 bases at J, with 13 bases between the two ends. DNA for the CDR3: TGTGCCAGCGCTAAGAGGGGCAACCAAGAGACCCAGTACTTC. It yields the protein CASAKRGNQETQYF.

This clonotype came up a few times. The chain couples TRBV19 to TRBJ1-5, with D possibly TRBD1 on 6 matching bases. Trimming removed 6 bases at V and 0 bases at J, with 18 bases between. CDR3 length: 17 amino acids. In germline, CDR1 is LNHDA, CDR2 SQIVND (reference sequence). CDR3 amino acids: CASSPLGQLISNQPQHF. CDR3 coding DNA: TGTGCCAGTAGCCCCCTTGGACAGCTAATTAGCAATCAGCCCCAGCATTTT.

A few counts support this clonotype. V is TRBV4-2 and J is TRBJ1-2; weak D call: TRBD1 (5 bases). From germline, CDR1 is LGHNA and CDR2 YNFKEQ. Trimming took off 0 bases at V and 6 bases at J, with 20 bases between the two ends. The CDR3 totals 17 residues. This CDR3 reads CASSQEVGVAGPDGYTF. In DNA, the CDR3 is TGTGCCAGCAGCCAAGAGGTTGGAGTTGCAGGGCCGGATGGCTACACCTTC.

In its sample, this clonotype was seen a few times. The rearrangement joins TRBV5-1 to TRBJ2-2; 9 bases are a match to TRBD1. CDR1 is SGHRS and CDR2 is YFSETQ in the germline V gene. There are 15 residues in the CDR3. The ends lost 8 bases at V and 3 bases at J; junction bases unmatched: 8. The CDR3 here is CASSGTGLYTGELFF. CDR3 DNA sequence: TGCGCCAGTTCCGGGACAGGGTTGTACACCGGGGAGCTGTTTTTT.

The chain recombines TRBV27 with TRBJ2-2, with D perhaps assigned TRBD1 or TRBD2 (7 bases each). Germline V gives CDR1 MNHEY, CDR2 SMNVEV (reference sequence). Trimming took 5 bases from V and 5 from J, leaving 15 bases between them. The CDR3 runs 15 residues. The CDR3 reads CASSARGGWTGELFF. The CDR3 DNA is TGTGCCAGCAGTGCCAGGGGGGGGTGGACCGGGGAGCTGTTTTTT.

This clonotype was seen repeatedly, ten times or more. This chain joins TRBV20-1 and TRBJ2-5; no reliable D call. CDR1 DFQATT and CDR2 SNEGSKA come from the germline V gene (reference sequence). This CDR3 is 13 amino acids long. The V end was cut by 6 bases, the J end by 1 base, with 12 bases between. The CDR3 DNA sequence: TGCAGTGCGTTTGAACCTATCCAAGAGACCCAGTACTTC. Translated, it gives CSAFEPIQETQYF.

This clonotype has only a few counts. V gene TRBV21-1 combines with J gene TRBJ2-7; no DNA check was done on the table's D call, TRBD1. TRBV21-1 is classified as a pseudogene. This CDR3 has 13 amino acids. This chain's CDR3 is CASSQTGGSEQYV. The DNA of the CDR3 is TGTGCCAGCAGCCAGACAGGGGGGTCCGAGCAGTACGTC.

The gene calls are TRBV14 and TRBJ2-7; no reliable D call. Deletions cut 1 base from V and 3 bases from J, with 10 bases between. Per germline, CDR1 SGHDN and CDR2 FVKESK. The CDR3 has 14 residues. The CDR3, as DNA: TGTGCCAGCAGCCAAGTAGGACGATTCTACGAGCAGTACTTC. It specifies CASSQVGRFYEQYF.

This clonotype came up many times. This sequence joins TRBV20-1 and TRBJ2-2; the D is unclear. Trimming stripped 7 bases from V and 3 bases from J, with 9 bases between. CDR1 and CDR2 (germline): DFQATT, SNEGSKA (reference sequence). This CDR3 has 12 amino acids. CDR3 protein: CSGQADTGELFF. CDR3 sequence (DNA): TGCAGTGGCCAGGCCGACACCGGGGAGCTGTTTTTT.

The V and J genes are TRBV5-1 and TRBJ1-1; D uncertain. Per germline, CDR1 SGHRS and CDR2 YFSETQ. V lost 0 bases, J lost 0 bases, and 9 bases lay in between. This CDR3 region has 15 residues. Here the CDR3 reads CASSLALGLNTEAFF. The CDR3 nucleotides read TGCGCCAGCAGCTTGGCACTTGGGCTGAACACTGAAGCTTTCTTT.

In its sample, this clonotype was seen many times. The chain's CDR3 is CASSPRRGYEQYV. CDR3 nucleotide sequence: TGTGCCAGCAGTCCCCGACGAGGTTACGAGCAGTACGTC. This chain links TRBV27 with TRBJ2-7; no definite D call. V lost 5 bases, J lost 4 bases, and 12 bases lay in between. The CDR3 has 13 amino acids. CDR1 MNHEY and CDR2 SMNVEV come from the germline V gene (reference sequence).

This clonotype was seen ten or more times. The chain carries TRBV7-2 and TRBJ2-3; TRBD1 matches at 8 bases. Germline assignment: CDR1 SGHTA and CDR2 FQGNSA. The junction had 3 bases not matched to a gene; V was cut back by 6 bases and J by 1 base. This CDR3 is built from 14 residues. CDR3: CASRDRGGTDTQYF. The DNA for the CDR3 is TGTGCCAGCAGAGACAGGGGTGGCACAGATACGCAGTATTTT.

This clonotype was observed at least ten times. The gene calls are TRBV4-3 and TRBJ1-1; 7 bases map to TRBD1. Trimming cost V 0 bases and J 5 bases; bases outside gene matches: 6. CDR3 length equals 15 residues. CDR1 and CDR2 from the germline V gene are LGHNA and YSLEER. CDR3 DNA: TGCGCCAGCAGCCAAGAGGAGGGGGCGGCTACTGAAGCTTTCTTT. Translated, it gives CASSQEEGAATEAFF.

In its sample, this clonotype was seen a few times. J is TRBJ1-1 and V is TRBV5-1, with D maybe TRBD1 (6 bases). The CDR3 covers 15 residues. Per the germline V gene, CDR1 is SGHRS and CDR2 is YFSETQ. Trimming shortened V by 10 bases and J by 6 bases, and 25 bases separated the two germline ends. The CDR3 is CASSSDSPRTAEAFF. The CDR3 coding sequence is TGCGCCTCCTCATCGGACAGCCCACGAACAGCTGAAGCTTTCTTT.

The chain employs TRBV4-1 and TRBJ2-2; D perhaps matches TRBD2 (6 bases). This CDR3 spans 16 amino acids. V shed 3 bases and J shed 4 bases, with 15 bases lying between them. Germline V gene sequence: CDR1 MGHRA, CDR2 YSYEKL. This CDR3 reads CASSQRGVGSTGELFF. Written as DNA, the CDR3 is TGCGCCAGCAGCCAGCGTGGGGTCGGGAGCACCGGGGAGCTGTTTTTT.

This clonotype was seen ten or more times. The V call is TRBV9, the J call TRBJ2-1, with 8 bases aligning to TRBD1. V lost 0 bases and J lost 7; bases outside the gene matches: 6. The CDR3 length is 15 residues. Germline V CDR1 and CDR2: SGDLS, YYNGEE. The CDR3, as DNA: TGTGCCAGCAGCGTAGTAACCCAGGGGGCGAATGAGCAGTTCTTC. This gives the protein CASSVVTQGANEQFF.

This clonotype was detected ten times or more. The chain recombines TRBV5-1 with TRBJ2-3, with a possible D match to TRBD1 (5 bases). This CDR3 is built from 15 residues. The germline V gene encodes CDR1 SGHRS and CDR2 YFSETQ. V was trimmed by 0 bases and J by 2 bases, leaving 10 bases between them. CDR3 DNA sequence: TGCGCCAGCAGCTTGGGGGCGACAGACACAGATACGCAGTATTTT. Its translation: CASSLGATDTDTQYF.

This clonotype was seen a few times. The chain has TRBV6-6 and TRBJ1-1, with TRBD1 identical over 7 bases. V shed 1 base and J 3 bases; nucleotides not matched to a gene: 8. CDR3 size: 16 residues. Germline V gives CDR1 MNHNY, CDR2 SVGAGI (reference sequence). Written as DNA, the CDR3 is TGTGCCAGCAGTTACTATTGGACAGGTTGGCACACTGAAGCTTTCTTT. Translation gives CASSYYWTGWHTEAFF.

CDR3 region: CASSLGDRVYGYTF. CDR3 nucleotides: TGTGCCAGCAGCTTGGGCGACAGGGTCTATGGCTACACCTTC. The rearrangement joins TRBV5-6 to TRBJ1-2; 7 nucleotides line up with TRBD1. This CDR3 spans 14 amino acids. The trim removed 0 bases at V and 4 bases at J, leaving 3 bases unmatched. Germline-derived CDR1 and CDR2 are SGHDT and YYEEEE. Looking up the rest from reference TRBV5-6 and TRBJ1-2 gives the full variable domain: DAGVTQSPTHLIKTRGQQVTLRCSPKSGHDTVSWYQQALGQGPQFIFQYYEEEERQRGNFPDRFSGHQFPNYSSELNVNALLLGDSALYLCASSLGDRVYGYTFGSGTRLTVV.

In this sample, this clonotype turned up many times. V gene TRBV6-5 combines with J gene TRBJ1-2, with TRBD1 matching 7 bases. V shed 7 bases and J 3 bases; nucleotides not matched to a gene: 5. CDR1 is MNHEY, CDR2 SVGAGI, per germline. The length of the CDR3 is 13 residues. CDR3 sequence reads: CASTSGTDYGYTF. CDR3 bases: TGTGCCAGCACTTCTGGGACAGACTATGGCTACACCTTC.

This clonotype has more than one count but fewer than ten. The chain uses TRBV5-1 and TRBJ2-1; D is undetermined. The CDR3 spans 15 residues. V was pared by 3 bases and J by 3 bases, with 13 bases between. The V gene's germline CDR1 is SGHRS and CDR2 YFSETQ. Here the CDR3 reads CASSSTINDYNEQFF. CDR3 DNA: TGCGCCAGCAGCTCAACGATAAACGACTACAATGAGCAGTTCTTC.

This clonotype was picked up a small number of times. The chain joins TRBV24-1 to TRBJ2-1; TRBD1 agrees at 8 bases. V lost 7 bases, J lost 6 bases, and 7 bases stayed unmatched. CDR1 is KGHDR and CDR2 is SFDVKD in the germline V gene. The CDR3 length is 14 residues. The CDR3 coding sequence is TGTGCCACCAGCAGGACAGGGTATGTCAATGAGCAGTTCTTC. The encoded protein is CATSRTGYVNEQFF.

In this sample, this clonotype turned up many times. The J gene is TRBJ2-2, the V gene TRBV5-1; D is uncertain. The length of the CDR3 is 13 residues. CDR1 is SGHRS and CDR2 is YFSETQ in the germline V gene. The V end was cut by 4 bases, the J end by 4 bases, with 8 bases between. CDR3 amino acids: CASSLRITGELFF. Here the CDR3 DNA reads TGCGCCAGCAGCCTTAGGATCACCGGGGAGCTGTTTTTT.